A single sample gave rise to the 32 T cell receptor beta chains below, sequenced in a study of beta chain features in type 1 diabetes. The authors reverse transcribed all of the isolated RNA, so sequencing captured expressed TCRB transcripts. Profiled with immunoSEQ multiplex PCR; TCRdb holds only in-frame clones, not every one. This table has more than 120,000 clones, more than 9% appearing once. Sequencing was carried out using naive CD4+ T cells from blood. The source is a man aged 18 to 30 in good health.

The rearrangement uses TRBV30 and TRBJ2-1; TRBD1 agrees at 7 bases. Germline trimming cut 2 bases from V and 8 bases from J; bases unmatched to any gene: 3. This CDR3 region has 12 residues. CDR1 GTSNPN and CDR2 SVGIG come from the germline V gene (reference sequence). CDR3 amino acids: CAWSNRGDEQFF. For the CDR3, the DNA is TGTGCCTGGAGTAACAGGGGTGATGAGCAGTTCTTC.

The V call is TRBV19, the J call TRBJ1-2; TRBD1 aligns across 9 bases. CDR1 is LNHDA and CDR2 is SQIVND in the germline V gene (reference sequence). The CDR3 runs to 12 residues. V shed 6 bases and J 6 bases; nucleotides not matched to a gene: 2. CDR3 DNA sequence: TGTGCCAGTAGCCGACAGGGGGATGGCTACACCTTC. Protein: CASSRQGDGYTF.

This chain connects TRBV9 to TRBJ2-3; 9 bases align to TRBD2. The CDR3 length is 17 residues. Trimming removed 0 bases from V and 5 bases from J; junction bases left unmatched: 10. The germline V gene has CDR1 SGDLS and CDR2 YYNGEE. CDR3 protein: CASSVGTRGGAVDTQYF. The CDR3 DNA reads TGTGCCAGCAGCGTAGGGACTCGCGGGGGGGCGGTAGATACGCAGTATTTT.

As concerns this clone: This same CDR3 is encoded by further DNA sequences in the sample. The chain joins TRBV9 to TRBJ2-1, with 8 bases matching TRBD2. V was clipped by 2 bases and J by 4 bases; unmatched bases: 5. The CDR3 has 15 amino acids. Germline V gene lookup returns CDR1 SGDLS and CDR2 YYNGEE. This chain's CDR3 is CASSVDSGGYNEQFF. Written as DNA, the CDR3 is TGTGCCAGCAGCGTTGACAGCGGGGGTTACAATGAGCAGTTCTTC.

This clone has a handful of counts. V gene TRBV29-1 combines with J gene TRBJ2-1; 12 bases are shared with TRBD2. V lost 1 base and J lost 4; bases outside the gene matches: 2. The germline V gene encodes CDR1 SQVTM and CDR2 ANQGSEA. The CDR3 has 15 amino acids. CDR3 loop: CSVEASGGVYNEQFF. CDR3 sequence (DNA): TGCAGCGTTGAAGCTAGCGGGGGGGTATACAATGAGCAGTTCTTC.

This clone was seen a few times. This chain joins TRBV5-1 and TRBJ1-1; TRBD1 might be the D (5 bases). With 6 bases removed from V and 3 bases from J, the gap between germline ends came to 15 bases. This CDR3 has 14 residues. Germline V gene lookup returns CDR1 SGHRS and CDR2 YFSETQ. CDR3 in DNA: TGCGCCAGCAACAATGGGGCGGGGGACACTGAAGCTTTCTTT. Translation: CASNNGAGDTEAFF.

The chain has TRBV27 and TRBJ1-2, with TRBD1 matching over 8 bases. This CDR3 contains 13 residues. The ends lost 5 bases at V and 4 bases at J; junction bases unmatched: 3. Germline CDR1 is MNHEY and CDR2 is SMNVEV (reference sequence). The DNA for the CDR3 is TGTGCCAGCAGTGTGACAGGGGCCTATGGCTACACCTTC. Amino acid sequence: CASSVTGAYGYTF.

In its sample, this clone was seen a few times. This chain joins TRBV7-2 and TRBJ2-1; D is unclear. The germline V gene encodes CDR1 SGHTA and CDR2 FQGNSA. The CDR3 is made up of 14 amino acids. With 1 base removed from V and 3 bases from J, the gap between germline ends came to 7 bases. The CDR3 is CASSLVSVYNEQFF. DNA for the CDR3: TGTGCCAGCAGCTTAGTTTCGGTCTACAATGAGCAGTTCTTC.

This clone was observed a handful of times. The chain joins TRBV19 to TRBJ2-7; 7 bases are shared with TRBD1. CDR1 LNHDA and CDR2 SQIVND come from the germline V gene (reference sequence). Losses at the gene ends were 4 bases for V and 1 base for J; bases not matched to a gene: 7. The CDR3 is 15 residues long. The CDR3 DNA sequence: TGTGCCAGTAGTACAGCTCTACAGGGGTCCTACGAGCAGTACTTC. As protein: CASSTALQGSYEQYF.

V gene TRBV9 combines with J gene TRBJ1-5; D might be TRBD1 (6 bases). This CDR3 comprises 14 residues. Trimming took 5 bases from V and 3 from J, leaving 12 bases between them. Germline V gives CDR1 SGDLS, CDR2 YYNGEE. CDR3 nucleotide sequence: TGTGCCAGCAGTCAGGGGTTAATCAATCAGCCCCAGCATTTT. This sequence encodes CASSQGLINQPQHF.

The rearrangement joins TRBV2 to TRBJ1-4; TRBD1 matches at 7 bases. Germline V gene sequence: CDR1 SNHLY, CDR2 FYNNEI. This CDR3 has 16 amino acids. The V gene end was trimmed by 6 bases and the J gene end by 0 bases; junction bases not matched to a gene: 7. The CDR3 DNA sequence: TGTGCCAGCAGCGCCGACAGGGCGGCAACTAATGAAAAACTGTTTTTT. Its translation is CASSADRAATNEKLFF.

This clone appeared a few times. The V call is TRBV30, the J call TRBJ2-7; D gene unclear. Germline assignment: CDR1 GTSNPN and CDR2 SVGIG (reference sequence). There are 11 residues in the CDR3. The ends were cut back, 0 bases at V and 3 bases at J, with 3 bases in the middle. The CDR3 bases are TGTGCCTGGAGTGTCGTCTACGAGCAGTACTTC. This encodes CAWSVVYEQYF.

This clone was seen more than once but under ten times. CDR3 sequence reads: CASSLEVGVTYEQYF. DNA for the CDR3: TGCGCCAGCAGCTTGGAGGTAGGGGTGACCTACGAGCAGTACTTC. The gene calls are TRBV5-1 and TRBJ2-7; D might be TRBD1 (5 bases). The CDR3 sequence is 15 residues long. Germline V gene data show CDR1 as SGHRS and CDR2 as YFSETQ. V dropped 0 bases and J dropped 2 bases, with 12 bases sitting between them.

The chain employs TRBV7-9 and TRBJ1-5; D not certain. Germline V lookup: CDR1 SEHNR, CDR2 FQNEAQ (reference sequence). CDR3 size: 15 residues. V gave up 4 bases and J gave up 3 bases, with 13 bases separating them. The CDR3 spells CASSSDKNLNQPQHF. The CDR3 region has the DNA TGTGCCAGCAGCTCAGACAAGAACCTCAATCAGCCCCAGCATTTT. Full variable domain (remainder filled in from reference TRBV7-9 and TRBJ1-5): DTGVSQNPRHKITKRGQNVTFRCDPISEHNRLYWYRQTLGQGPEFLTYFQNEAQLEKSRLLSDRFSAERPKGSFSTLEIQRTEQGDSAMYLCASSSDKNLNQPQHFGDGTRLSIL.

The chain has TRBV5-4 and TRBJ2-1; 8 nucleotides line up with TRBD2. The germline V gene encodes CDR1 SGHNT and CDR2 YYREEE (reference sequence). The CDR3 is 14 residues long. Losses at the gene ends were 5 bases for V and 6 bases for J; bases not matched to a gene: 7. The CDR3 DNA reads TGTGCCAGCAGTTTCGGGGGGGCGGGCAATGAGCAGTTCTTC. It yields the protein CASSFGGAGNEQFF.

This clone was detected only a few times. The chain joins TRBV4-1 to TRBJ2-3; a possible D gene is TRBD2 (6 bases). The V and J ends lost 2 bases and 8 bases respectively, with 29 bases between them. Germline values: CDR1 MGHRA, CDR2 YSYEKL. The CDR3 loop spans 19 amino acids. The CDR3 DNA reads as TGCGCCAGCAGCCAACTCACTTTTTGGATTGGGACGGGAGATGGTACGCAGTATTTT. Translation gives CASSQLTFWIGTGDGTQYF.

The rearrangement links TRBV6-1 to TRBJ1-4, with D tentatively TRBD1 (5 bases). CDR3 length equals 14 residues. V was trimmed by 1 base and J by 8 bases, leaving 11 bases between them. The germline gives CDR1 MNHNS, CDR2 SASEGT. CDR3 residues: CASSEGQGGEKLFF. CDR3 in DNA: TGTGCCAGCAGTGAAGGGCAGGGAGGAGAAAAACTGTTTTTT.

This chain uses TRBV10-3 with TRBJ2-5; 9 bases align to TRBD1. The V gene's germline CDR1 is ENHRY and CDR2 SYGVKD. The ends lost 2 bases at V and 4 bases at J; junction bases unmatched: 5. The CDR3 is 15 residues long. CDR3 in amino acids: CAISEGTGGIETQYF. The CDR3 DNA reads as TGTGCCATCAGTGAGGGAACAGGGGGCATAGAGACCCAGTACTTC.

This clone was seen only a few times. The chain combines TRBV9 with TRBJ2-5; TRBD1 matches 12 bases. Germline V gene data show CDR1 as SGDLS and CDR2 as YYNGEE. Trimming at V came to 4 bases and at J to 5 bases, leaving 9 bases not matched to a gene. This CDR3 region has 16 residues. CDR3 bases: TGTGCCAGCAGCTTAGCCGGGACAGGGGGCCGGGAGACCCAGTACTTC. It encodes CASSLAGTGGRETQYF.

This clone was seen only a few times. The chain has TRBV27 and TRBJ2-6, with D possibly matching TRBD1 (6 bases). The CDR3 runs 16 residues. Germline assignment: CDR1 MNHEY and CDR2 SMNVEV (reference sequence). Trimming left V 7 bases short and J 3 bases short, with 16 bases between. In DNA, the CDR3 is TGTGCCAGCACCATACTGGGGACACGTGGGGCCAACGTCCTGACTTTC. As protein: CASTILGTRGANVLTF.

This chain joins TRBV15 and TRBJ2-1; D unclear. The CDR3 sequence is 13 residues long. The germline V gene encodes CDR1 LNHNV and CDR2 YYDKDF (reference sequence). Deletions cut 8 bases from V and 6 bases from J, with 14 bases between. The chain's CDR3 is CATGGLPVNEQFF. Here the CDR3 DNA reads TGTGCCACCGGCGGCCTCCCGGTCAATGAGCAGTTCTTC.

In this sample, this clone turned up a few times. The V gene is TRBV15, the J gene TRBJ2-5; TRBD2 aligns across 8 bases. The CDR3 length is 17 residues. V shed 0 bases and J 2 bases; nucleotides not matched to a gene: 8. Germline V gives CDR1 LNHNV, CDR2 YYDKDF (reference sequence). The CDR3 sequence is CATSRDLLRGGQETQYF. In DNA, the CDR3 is TGTGCCACCAGCAGAGATCTCCTCCGGGGGGGACAAGAGACCCAGTACTTC.

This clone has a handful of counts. The CDR3 here is CATSRETGLYEQYF. The CDR3 nucleotides are TGTGCCACCAGCAGAGAGACAGGACTCTACGAGCAGTACTTC. The chain carries TRBV15 and TRBJ2-7, with D possibly TRBD1 on 6 matching bases. Germline CDR1 and CDR2: LNHNV and YYDKDF (reference sequence). The CDR3 covers 14 residues. V was shortened by 0 bases and J by 3 bases, with 9 bases between the two germline ends.

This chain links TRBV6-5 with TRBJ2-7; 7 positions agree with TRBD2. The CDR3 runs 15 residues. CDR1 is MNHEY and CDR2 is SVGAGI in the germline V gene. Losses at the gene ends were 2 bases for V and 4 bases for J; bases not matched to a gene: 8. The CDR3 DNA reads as TGTGCCAGCAGTTACGGTCGGGGGAGGGTTTACGAGCAGTACTTC. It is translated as CASSYGRGRVYEQYF.

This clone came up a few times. The CDR3 loop reads CASSLVQGGGIDTQYF. The CDR3 DNA follows: TGTGCCAGCAGCTTGGTTCAGGGCGGGGGGATAGATACGCAGTATTTT. The J gene is TRBJ2-3, the V gene TRBV5-4, with 8 nucleotides matching TRBD2. Germline V gene sequence: CDR1 SGHNT, CDR2 YYREEE (reference sequence). With V trimmed by 0 bases and J by 5 bases, 8 bases remained unmatched. This CDR3 has 16 residues.

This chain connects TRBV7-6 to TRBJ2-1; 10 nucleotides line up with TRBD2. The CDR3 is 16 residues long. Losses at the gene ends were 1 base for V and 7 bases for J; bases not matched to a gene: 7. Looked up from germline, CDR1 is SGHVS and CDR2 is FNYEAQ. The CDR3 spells CASSLGLPSGGNEQFF. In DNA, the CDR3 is TGTGCCAGCAGCTTAGGATTACCTAGCGGGGGTAATGAGCAGTTCTTC.

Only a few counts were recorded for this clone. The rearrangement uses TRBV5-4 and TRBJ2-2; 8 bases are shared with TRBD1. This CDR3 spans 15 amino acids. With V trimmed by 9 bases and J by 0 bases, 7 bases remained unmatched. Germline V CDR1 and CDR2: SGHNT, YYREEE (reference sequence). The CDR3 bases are TGTGCCACCGGGACAGGACCCACGAACACCGGGGAGCTGTTTTTT. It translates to CATGTGPTNTGELFF.

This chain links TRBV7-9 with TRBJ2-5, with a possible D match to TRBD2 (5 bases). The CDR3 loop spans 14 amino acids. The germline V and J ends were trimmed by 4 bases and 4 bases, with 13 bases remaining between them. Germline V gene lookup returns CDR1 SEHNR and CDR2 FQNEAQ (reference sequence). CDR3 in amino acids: CASSSSTRGETQYF. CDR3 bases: TGTGCCAGCAGCTCTAGCACCAGAGGAGAGACCCAGTACTTC.

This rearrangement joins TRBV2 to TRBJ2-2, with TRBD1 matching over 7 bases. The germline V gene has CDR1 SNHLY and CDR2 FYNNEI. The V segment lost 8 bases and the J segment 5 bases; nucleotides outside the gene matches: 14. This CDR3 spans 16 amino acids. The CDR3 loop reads CASSVRQGLKTGELFF. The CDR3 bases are TGTGCCAGCTCGGTCCGACAGGGTCTTAAGACCGGGGAGCTGTTTTTT. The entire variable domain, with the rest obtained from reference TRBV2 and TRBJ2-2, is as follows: EPEVTQTPSHQVTQMGQEVILRCVPISNHLYFYWYRQILGQKVEFLVSFYNNEISEKSEIFDDQFSVERPDGSNFTLKIRSTKLEDSAMYFCASSVRQGLKTGELFFGEGSRLTVL.

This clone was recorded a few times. Here the CDR3 reads CASSLGSLAGWGETQYF. The CDR3 DNA reads as TGTGCCAGCAGCTTGGGAAGTCTAGCGGGGTGGGGAGAGACCCAGTACTTC. The V call is TRBV5-4, the J call TRBJ2-5; 9 nucleotides match TRBD2. The CDR3 has 17 residues. CDR1 is SGHNT, CDR2 YYREEE, per germline (reference sequence). V was clipped by 0 bases and J by 4 bases; unmatched bases: 10. The full variable domain, its missing parts supplied by reference TRBV5-4 and TRBJ2-5, is ETGVTQSPTHLIKTRGQQVTLRCSSQSGHNTVSWYQQALGQGPQFIFQYYREEENGRGNFPPRFSGLQFPNYSSELNVNALELDDSALYLCASSLGSLAGWGETQYFGPGTRLLVL.

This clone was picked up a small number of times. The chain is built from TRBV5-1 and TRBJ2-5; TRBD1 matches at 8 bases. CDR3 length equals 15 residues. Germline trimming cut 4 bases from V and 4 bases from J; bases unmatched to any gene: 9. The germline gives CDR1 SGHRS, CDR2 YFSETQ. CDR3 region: CASSLGQGGGETQYF. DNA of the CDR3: TGCGCCAGCAGCCTAGGACAGGGAGGAGGAGAGACCCAGTACTTC.

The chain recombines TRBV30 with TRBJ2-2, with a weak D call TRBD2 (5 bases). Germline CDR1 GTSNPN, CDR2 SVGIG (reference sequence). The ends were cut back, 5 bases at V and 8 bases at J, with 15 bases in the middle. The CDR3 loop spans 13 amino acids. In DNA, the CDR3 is TGTGCCTGGGGGGAGCTAGCTATAGGGGAGCTGTTTTTT. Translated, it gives CAWGELAIGELFF.